The clone carrying this TCR beta chain appeared a few times. The repertoire was sequenced with immunoSEQ multiplex PCR; TCRdb's copy has only in-frame clones and lacks some. The data hold around 160,000 clones, with roughly 85% observed a single time. Seattle enrolled patients during active infection and tracked them longitudinally. This sample stems from a study of blood T cell repertoires in COVID-19. Overall study context: COVID-19 samples collected from the United States, Italy and Spain covered acute and convalescent phases. The cDNA or gDNA used as material had been derived from T cells, B-cell-depleted T cells, or PBMCs.

The CDR3 consists of 12 residues. V lost 4 bases, J lost 6 bases, and 4 bases stayed unmatched. Per germline, CDR1 SGHDT and CDR2 YYEEEE. The origin of this receptor is a woman aged 60 to 75 with COVID-19, enrolled during active disease. The chain employs TRBV5-6 and TRBJ2-7; 7 bases map to TRBD1. Sequenced sample: peripheral blood. Here the CDR3 reads CASSLSGGEQYF. Here the CDR3 DNA reads TGTGCCAGCAGCCTATCAGGGGGCGAGCAGTACTTC.